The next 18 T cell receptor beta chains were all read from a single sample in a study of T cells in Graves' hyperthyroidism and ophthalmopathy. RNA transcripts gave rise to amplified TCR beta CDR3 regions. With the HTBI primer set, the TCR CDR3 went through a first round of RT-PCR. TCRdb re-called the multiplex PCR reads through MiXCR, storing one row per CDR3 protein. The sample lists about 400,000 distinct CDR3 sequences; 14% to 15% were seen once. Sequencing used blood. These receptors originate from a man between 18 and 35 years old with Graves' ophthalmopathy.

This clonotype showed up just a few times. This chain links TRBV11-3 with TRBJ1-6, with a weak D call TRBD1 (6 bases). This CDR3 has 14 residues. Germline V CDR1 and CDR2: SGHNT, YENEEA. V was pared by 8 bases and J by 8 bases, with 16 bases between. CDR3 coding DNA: TGTGCCAGCCAGGCGGGGGGCGCGTATTCACCCCTCCACTTT. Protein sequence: CASQAGGAYSPLHF.

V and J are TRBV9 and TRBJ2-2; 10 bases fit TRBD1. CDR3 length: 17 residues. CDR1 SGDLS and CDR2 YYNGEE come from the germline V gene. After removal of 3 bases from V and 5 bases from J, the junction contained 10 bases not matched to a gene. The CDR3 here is CASSGRDRGKGTGELFF. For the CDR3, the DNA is TGTGCCAGCAGCGGCCGGGACAGGGGAAAGGGGACCGGGGAGCTGTTTTTT.

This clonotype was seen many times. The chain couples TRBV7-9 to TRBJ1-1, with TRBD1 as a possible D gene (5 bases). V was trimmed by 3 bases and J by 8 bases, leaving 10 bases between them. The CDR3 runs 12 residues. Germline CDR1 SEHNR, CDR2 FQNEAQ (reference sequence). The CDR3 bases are TGTGCCAGCAGCTTGGGGGGTTCCGAAGCTTTCTTT. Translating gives CASSLGGSEAFF.

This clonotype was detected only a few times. CDR3 in DNA: TGCAGCGTGCAGTTGACAGGGCGGGAACCCTACGAGCAGTACTTC. Translation: CSVQLTGREPYEQYF. V gene TRBV29-1 combines with J gene TRBJ2-7; D is possibly TRBD1 (7 bases). The CDR3 totals 15 residues. The V gene's germline CDR1 is SQVTM and CDR2 ANQGSEA. V was clipped by 6 bases and J by 2 bases, with 20 bases between them.

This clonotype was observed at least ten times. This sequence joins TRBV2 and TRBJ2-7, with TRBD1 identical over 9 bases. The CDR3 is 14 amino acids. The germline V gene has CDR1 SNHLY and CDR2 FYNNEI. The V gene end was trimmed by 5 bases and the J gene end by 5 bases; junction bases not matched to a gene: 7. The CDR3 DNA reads TGTGCCAGCAGTTCTAACAGGGGGCGCGACGAGCAGTACTTC. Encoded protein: CASSSNRGRDEQYF.

CDR3 loop: CASSLDQETGELFF. In DNA form, the CDR3 reads TGTGCCAGCAGTTTAGACCAGGAGACCGGGGAGCTGTTTTTT. The chain couples TRBV12-3 or TRBV12-4 to TRBJ2-2; D is undetermined. This CDR3 region has 14 residues. Trimming took 1 base from V and 5 from J, leaving 8 bases between them.

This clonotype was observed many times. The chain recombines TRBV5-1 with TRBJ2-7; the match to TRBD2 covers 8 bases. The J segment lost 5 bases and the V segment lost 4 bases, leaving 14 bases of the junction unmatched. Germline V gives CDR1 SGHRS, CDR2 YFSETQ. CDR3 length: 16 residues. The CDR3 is CASSPGVGGRTNEQYF. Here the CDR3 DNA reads TGCGCCAGCAGCCCCGGGGTCGGCGGGAGGACAAACGAGCAGTACTTC.

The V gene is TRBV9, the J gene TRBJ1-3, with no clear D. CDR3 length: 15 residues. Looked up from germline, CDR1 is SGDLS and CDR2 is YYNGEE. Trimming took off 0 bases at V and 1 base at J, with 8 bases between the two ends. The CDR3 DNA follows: TGTGCCAGCAGCGTAGAAGGGAAATCTGGAAACACCATATATTTT. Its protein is CASSVEGKSGNTIYF.

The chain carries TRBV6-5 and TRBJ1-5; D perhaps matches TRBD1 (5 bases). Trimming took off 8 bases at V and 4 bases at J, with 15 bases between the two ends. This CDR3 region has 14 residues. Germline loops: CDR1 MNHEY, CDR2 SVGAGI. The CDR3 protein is CASVQSGGNQPQHF. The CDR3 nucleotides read TGTGCCAGCGTTCAGTCGGGGGGGAATCAGCCCCAGCATTTT.

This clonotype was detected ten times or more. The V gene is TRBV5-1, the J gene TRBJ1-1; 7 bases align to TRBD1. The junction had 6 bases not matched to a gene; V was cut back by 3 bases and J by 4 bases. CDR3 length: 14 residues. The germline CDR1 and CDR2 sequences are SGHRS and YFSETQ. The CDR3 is CASSWGRGITEAFF. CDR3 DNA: TGCGCCAGCAGCTGGGGCAGGGGGATCACTGAAGCTTTCTTT.

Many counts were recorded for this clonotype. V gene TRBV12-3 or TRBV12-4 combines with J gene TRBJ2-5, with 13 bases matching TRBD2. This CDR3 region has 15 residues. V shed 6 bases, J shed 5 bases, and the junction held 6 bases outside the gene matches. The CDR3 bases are TGTGCCAGCAGGCTACTAGCGGGGGGGCCTGAGACCCAGTACTTC. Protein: CASRLLAGGPETQYF.

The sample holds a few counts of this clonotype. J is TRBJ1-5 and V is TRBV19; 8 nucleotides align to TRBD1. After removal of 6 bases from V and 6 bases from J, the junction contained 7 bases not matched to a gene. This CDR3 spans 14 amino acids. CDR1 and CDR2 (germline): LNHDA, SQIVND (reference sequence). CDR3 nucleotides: TGTGCCAGTAGGATCGACAGGGGAGGTCAGCCCCAGCATTTT. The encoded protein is CASRIDRGGQPQHF.

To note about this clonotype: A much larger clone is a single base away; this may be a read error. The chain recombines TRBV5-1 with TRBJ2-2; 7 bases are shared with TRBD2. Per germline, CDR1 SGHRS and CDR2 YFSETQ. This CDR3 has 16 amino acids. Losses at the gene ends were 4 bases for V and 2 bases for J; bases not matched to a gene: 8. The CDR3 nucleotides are TGCGCCAGCAGCCTAACGGGAGGCGGAAACACCGGGGAGCTGTTTTTT. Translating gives CASSLTGGGNTGELFF.

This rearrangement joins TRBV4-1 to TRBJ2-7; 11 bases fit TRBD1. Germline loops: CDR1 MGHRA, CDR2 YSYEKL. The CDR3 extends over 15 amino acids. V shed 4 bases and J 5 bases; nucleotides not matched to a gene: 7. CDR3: CASSLRTGGLDEQYF. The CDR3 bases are TGCGCCAGCAGCCTTAGGACAGGGGGCTTAGACGAGCAGTACTTC.

In DNA, the CDR3 is TGTGCCAGCAGTTACTTTGGACAGGGCTACGAGCAGTTCTTC. It codes for CASSYFGQGYEQFF. The chain joins TRBV6-5 to TRBJ2-7; TRBD1 aligns across 8 bases. The tail of the sequence fits TRBJ2-1 better, so the J call may be wrong. Germline V lookup: CDR1 MNHEY, CDR2 SVGAGI. The CDR3 spans 14 residues.

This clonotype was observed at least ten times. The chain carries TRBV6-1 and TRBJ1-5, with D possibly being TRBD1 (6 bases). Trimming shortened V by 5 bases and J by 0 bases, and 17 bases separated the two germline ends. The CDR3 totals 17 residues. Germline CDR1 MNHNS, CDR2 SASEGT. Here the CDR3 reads CASSPTTTGSSNQPQHF. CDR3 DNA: TGTGCCAGCAGTCCGACTACGACAGGTTCTAGCAATCAGCCCCAGCATTTT.

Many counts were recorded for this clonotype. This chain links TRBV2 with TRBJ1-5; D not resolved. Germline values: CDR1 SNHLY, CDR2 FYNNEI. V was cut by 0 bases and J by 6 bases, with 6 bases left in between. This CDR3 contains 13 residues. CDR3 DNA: TGTGCCAGCAGTGAAGCGCTTGTTCAGCCCCAGCATTTT. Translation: CASSEALVQPQHF. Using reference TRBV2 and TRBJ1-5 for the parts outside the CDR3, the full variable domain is EPEVTQTPSHQVTQMGQEVILRCVPISNHLYFYWYRQILGQKVEFLVSFYNNEISEKSEIFDDQFSVERPDGSNFTLKIRSTKLEDSAMYFCASSEALVQPQHFGDGTRLSIL.

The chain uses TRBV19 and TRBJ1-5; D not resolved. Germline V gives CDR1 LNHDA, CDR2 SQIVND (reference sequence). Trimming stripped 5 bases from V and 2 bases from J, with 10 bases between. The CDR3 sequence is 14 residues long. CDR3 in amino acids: CASSGRFGNQPQHF. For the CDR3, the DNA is TGTGCCAGTAGTGGTAGGTTTGGCAATCAGCCCCAGCATTTT.